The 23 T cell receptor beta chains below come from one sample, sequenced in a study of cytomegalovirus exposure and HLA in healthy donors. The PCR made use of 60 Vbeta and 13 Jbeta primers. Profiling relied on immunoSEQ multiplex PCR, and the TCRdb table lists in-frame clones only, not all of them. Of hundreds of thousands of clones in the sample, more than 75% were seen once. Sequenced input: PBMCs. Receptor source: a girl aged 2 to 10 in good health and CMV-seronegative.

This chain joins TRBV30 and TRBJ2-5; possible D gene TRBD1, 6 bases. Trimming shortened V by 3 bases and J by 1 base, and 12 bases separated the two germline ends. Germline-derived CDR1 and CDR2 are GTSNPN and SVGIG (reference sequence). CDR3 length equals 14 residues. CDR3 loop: CAWRAWDTQETQYF. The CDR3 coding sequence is TGTGCCTGGAGGGCCTGGGACACCCAAGAGACCCAGTACTTC.

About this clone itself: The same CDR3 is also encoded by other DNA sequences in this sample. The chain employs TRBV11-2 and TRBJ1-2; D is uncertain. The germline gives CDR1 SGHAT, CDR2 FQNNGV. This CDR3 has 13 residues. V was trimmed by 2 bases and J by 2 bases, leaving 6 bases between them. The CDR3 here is CASSLSGNYGYTF. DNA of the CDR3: TGTGCCAGCAGCTTATCCGGGAACTATGGCTACACCTTC.

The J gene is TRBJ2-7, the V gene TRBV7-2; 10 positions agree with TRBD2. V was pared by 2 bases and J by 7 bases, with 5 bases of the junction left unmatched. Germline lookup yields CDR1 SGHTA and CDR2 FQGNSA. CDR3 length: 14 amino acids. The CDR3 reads CASSLLAGAEEQYF. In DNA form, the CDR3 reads TGTGCCAGCAGCTTACTAGCGGGAGCTGAGGAGCAGTACTTC.

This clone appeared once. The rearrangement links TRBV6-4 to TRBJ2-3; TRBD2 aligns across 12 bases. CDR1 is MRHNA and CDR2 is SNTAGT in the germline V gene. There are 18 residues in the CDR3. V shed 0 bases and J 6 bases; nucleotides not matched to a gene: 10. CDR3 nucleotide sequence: TGTGCCAGCAGTGACTCCCCGGGACTAGCGGGTGTCAGGGATACGCAGTATTTT. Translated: CASSDSPGLAGVRDTQYF.

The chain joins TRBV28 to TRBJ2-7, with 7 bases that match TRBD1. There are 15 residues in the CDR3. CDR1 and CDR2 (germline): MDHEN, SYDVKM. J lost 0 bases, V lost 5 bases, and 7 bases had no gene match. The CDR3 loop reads CASSQTGQNSYEQYF. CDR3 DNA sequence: TGTGCCAGCAGTCAGACAGGGCAAAACTCCTACGAGCAGTACTTC.

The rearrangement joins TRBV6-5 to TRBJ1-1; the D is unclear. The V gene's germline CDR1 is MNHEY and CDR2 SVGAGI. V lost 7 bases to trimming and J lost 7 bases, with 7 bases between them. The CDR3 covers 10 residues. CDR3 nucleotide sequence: TGTGCCAGCAATCAACTTGAAGCTTTCTTT. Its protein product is CASNQLEAFF.

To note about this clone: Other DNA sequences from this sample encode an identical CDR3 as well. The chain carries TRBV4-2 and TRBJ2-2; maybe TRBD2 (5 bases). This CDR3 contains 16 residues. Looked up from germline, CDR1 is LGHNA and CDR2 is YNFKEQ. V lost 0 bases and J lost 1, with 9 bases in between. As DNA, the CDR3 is TGTGCCAGCAGCCAAGAGCCCAGCGGGAACACCGGGGAGCTGTTTTTT. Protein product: CASSQEPSGNTGELFF.

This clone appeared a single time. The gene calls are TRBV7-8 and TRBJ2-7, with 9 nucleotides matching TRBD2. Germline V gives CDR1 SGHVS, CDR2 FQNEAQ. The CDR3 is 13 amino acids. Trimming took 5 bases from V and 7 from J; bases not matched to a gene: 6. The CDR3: CASSPRLAGEQYF. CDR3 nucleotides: TGTGCCAGCAGCCCAAGGCTAGCGGGAGAGCAGTACTTC. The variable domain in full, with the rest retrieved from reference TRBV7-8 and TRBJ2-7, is GAGVSQSPRYKVAKRGQDVALRCDPISGHVSLFWYQQALGQGPEFLTYFQNEAQLDKSGLPSDRFFAERPEGSVSTLKIQRTQQEDSAVYLCASSPRLAGEQYFGPGTRLTVT.

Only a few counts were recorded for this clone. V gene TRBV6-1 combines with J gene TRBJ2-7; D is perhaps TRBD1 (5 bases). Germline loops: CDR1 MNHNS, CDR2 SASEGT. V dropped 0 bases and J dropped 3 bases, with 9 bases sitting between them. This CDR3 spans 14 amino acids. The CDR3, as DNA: TGTGCCAGCAGTGAAGCGCCAGGGAACTACGAGCAGTACTTC. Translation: CASSEAPGNYEQYF.

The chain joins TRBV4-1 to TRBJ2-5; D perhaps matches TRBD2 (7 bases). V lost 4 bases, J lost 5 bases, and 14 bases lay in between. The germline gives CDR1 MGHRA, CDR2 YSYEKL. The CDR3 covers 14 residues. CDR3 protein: CASSRKGRGETQYF. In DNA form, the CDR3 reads TGCGCCAGCAGCCGAAAGGGGAGGGGGGAGACCCAGTACTTC.

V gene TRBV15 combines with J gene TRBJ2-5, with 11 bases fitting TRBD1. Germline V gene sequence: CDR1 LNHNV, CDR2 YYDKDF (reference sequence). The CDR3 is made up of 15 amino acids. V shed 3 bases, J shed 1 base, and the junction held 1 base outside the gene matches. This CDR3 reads CATSSGTGGQETQYF. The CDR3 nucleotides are TGTGCCACCAGCAGCGGGACAGGGGGCCAAGAGACCCAGTACTTC.

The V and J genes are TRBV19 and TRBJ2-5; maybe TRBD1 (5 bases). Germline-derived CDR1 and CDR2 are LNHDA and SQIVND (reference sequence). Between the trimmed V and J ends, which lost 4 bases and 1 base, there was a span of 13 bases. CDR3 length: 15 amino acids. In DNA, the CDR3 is TGTGCCAGTAGTACCCTTTCGGACATCCAAGAGACCCAGTACTTC. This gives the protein CASSTLSDIQETQYF.

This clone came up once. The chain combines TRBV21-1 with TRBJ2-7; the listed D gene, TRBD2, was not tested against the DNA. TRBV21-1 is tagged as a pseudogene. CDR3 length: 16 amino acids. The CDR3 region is CASSSQLAGVPYEQYF. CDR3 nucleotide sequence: TGTGCCAGCAGCTCACAACTAGCGGGAGTCCCCTACGAGCAGTACTTC.

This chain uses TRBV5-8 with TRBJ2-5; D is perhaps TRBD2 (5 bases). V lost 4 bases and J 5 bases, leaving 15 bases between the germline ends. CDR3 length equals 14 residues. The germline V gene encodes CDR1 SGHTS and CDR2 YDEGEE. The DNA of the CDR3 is TGTGCCAGCAGCCCCGAGGGCGGTGTGGAGACCCAGTACTTC. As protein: CASSPEGGVETQYF.

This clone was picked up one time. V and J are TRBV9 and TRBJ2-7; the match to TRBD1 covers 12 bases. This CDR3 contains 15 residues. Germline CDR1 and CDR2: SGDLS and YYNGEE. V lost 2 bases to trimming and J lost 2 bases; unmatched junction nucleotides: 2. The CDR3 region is CASSVGTGGAYEQYF. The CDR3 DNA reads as TGTGCCAGCAGCGTCGGGACAGGGGGCGCCTACGAGCAGTACTTC.

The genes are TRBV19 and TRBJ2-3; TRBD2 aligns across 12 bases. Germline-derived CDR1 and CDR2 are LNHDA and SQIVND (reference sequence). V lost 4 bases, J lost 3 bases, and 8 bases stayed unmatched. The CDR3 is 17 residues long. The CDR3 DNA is TGTGCCAGTAGTAGAATCGTCGGACTAGCGGGAACAGATACGCAGTATTTT. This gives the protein CASSRIVGLAGTDTQYF.

This CDR3 is CASSQGKTSGPHNEQFF. The DNA for the CDR3 is TGTGCCAGCAGCCAAGGGAAGACTAGCGGGCCACACAATGAGCAGTTCTTC. This sequence joins TRBV4-2 and TRBJ2-1, with TRBD2 identical over 10 bases. Germline V gene sequence: CDR1 LGHNA, CDR2 YNFKEQ. The CDR3 is 17 amino acids. With V trimmed by 1 base and J by 5 bases, 8 bases remained unmatched.

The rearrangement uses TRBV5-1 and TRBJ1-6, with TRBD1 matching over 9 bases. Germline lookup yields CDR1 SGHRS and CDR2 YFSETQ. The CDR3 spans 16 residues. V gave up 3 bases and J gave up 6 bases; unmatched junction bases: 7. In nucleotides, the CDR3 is TGCGCCAGCAGCTCCCCACAGGGGGCGCTTAATTCACCCCTCCACTTT. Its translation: CASSSPQGALNSPLHF.

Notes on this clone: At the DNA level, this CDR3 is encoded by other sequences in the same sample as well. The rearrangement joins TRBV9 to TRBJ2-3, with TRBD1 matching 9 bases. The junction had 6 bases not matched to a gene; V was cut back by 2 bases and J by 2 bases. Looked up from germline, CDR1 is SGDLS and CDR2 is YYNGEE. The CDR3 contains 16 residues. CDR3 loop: CASSVARTGATDTQYF. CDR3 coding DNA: TGTGCCAGCAGCGTGGCGAGGACAGGGGCCACAGATACGCAGTATTTT.

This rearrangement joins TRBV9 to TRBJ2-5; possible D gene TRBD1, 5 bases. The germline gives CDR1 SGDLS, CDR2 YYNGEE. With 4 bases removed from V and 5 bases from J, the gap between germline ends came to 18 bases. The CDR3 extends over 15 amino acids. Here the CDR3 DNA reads TGTGCCAGCAGCTTCGTTGGGGATTGGGGCGAGACCCAGTACTTC. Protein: CASSFVGDWGETQYF.

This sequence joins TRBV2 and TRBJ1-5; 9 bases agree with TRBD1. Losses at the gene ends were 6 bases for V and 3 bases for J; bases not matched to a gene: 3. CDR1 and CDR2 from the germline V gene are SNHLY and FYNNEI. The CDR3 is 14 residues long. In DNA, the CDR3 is TGTGCCAGCAGCGGGACAGGGTTCAATCAGCCCCAGCATTTT. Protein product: CASSGTGFNQPQHF.

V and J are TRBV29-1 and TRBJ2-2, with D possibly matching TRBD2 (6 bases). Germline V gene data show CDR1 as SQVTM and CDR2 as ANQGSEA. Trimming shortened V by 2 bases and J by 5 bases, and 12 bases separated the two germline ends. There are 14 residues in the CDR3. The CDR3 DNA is TGCAGCGTTGAAAGTCCGGGGAGGACCGGGGAGCTGTTTTTT. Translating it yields CSVESPGRTGELFF.

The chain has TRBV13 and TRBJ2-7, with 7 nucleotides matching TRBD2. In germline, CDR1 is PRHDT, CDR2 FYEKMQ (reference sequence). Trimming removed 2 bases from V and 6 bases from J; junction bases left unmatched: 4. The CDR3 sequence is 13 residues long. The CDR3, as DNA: TGTGCCAGCAGCTTAATGGGGAGGGGCGAGCAGTACTTC. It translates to CASSLMGRGEQYF.